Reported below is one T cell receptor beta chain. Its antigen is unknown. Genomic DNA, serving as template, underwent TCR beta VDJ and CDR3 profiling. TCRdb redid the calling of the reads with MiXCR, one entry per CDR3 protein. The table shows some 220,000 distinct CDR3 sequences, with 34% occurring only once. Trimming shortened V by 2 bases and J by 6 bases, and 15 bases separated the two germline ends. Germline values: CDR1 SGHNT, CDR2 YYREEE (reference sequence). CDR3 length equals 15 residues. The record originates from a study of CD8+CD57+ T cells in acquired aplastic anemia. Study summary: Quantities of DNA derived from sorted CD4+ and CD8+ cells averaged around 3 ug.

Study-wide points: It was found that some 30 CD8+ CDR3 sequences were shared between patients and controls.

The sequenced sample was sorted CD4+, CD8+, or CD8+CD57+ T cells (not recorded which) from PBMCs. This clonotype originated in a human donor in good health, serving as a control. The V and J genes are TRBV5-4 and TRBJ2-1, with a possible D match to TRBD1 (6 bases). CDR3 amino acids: CASSLSRGAGNEQFF. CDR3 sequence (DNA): TGTGCCAGCAGCTTATCCAGGGGAGCTGGCAATGAGCAGTTCTTC.